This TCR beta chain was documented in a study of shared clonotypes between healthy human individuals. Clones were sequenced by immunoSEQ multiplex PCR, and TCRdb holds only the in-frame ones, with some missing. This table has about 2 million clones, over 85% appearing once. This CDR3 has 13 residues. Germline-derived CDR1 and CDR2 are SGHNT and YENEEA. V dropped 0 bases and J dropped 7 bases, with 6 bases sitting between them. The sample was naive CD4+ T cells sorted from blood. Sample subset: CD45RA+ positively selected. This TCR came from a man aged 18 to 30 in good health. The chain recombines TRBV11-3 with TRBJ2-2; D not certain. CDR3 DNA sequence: TGTGCCAGCAGCTTAGAGTTGTACGGGGAGCTGTTTTTT. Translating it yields CASSLELYGELFF.